Sequencing of this TCR beta chain was carried out in a study of blood T cell repertoires in COVID-19. Study as a whole: The United States, Italy and Spain supplied acute and convalescent COVID-19 samples.

The method was immunoSEQ multiplex PCR; TCRdb's version includes in-frame clones alone and lacks a portion of them. In the table there are 130,000 or so clones, about 79% of which are singletons. Participants were aged 18 to 89 years, lived in 20 to 25 US areas, and enrolled virtually. Participants reported their clinical history, and cohort assignment relied on those reports. Symptom resolution, clearance, or two negative PCRs marked the recovered donors of Cohort 3. V was clipped by 4 bases and J by 4 bases, with 13 bases between them. CDR1 is LNHDA, CDR2 SQIVND, per germline (reference sequence). This CDR3 is 14 amino acids long.

Sequencing was performed on PBMCs or T cells enriched from blood (not recorded which). This TCR came from a man over 45 who had recovered from COVID-19. The V gene is TRBV19, the J gene TRBJ1-2; D is ambiguous. DNA for the CDR3: TGTGCCAGTAGTAAAACAGAAGAGGGCTATGGCTACACCTTC. Its translation: CASSKTEEGYGYTF.